Each of the 23 T cell receptor beta chains below was sequenced from the same sample in a study of blood T cell repertoires in COVID-19. Method: immunoSEQ multiplex PCR; TCRdb's copy keeps in-frame clones and lacks some. The table records some 300,000 clones, about nine tenths of them present only once. The sequencing sample was made of PBMCs or T cells enriched from blood (not recorded which). The receptors were gathered from a woman in her 30s who had recovered from COVID-19.

The gene calls are TRBV28 and TRBJ2-3, with 8 bases that match TRBD2. The length of the CDR3 is 16 residues. From germline, CDR1 is MDHEN and CDR2 SYDVKM. V was clipped by 6 bases and J by 2 bases; unmatched bases: 10. CDR3 coding DNA: TGTGCCAGCAGGGGGGGACTAGTGGGGTTCACAGATACGCAGTATTTT. Amino acids: CASRGGLVGFTDTQYF.

The sample holds one count of this clone. J is TRBJ2-7 and V is TRBV5-4; 7 positions match TRBD1. CDR3 length equals 14 residues. Germline assignment: CDR1 SGHNT and CDR2 YYREEE (reference sequence). The V gene end was trimmed by 5 bases and the J gene end by 0 bases; junction bases not matched to a gene: 5. The CDR3 region is CASRSGQDSYEQYF. CDR3 DNA sequence: TGTGCCAGCAGATCTGGACAGGACTCCTACGAGCAGTACTTC.

Only one count was recorded for this clone. This chain uses TRBV5-6 with TRBJ2-6; 11 bases fit TRBD1. The germline CDR1 and CDR2 sequences are SGHDT and YYEEEE. This CDR3 is built from 16 residues. Trimming removed 5 bases from V and 2 bases from J; junction bases left unmatched: 3. CDR3 loop: CASRRGQGAGANVLTF. In DNA form, the CDR3 reads TGTGCCAGCAGAAGGGGACAGGGGGCTGGGGCCAACGTCCTGACTTTC.

As to this clone: The same CDR3 also results from other DNA sequences found in this sample. This rearrangement joins TRBV9 to TRBJ2-3; 11 bases align to TRBD2. With 4 bases clipped from V and 0 bases from J, the junction kept 4 bases outside the gene matches. Germline V lookup: CDR1 SGDLS, CDR2 YYNGEE. The CDR3 is made up of 16 amino acids. CDR3 protein: CASSFRTSGSTDTQYF. The CDR3 nucleotides are TGTGCCAGCAGCTTCCGGACTAGCGGGAGCACAGATACGCAGTATTTT.

The gene calls are TRBV19 and TRBJ2-1; a weak D match, TRBD1 (6 bases). CDR3 length equals 18 residues. Trimming pared 6 bases from V and 9 bases from J, leaving 30 bases between. Per germline, CDR1 LNHDA and CDR2 SQIVND (reference sequence). In DNA, the CDR3 is TGTGCCAGTAGCCCAATTAAAAATATACAGGGATTTGGCGGTGAGCAGTTCTTC. Its translation is CASSPIKNIQGFGGEQFF.

This clone is a singleton in its sample. This chain connects TRBV6-6 to TRBJ1-1; D gene ambiguous. Trimming took 5 bases from V and 2 from J, leaving 18 bases between them. This CDR3 spans 16 amino acids. CDR1 is MNHNY, CDR2 SVGAGI, per germline (reference sequence). CDR3 sequence: CASSRRPSALNTEAFF. CDR3 DNA: TGTGCCAGCAGTCGGCGGCCTTCCGCTTTAAACACTGAAGCTTTCTTT.

The genes are TRBV6-2 or TRBV6-3 and TRBJ1-5, with 11 nucleotides matching TRBD1. The junction had 4 bases not matched to a gene; V was cut back by 0 bases and J by 6 bases. Germline-derived CDR1 and CDR2 are MNHEY and SVGEGT. The CDR3 runs 16 residues. The CDR3 reads CASSYSGTGGGQPQHF. The CDR3 nucleotides read TGTGCCAGCAGTTACTCGGGGACAGGGGGAGGTCAGCCCCAGCATTTT.

The V and J genes are TRBV7-2 and TRBJ2-7, with 8 bases aligning to TRBD1. The germline gives CDR1 SGHTA, CDR2 FQGNSA. The V segment lost 2 bases and the J segment 0 bases; nucleotides outside the gene matches: 12. CDR3 size: 18 residues. The CDR3: CASSLKFGGQASSYEQYF. CDR3 in DNA: TGTGCCAGCAGCTTAAAGTTTGGGGGACAGGCAAGCTCCTACGAGCAGTACTTC.

The chain employs TRBV7-2 and TRBJ2-5; 10 nucleotides line up with TRBD1. The germline V gene encodes CDR1 SGHTA and CDR2 FQGNSA. Unmatched junction bases numbered 6, after V lost 8 bases and J lost 3 bases. This CDR3 comprises 14 residues. CDR3 sequence reads: CASRTGQGEETQYF. CDR3 in DNA: TGTGCCAGCCGAACCGGACAGGGGGAAGAGACCCAGTACTTC.

This clone was counted once. The CDR3 DNA sequence: TGTGCCAGCAGCTTGTCAGGGGGCTGGAACTATGGCTACACCTTC. It translates to CASSLSGGWNYGYTF. The J gene is TRBJ1-2, the V gene TRBV7-9; 8 bases agree with TRBD1. The V and J ends lost 3 bases and 2 bases, in that order; junction bases with no gene match: 5. The CDR3 is 15 residues long. CDR1 is SEHNR and CDR2 is FQNEAQ in the germline V gene (reference sequence).

The gene calls are TRBV9 and TRBJ1-1; 10 bases fit TRBD1. Germline loops: CDR1 SGDLS, CDR2 YYNGEE. The CDR3 consists of 16 residues. Trimming cost V 3 bases and J 5 bases; bases outside gene matches: 10. Written as DNA, the CDR3 is TGTGCCAGCAGCGAACCGGGACAGGGGCCCAGTACTGAAGCTTTCTTT. This sequence encodes CASSEPGQGPSTEAFF. The full variable domain, its missing parts supplied by reference TRBV9 and TRBJ1-1, is DSGVTQTPKHLITATGQRVTLRCSPRSGDLSVYWYQQSLDQGLQFLIQYYNGEERAKGNILERFSAQQFPDLHSELNLSSLELGDSALYFCASSEPGQGPSTEAFFGQGTRLTVV.

The rearrangement uses TRBV9 and TRBJ1-3; D ambiguous. Trimming removed 0 bases from V and 0 bases from J, with 7 bases in between. CDR1 is SGDLS and CDR2 is YYNGEE in the germline V gene. The CDR3 sequence is 15 residues long. CDR3 residues: CASSVATGSGNTIYF. CDR3 nucleotide sequence: TGTGCCAGCAGCGTAGCTACCGGCTCTGGAAACACCATATATTTT.

This clone was seen a handful of times. The V and J genes are TRBV5-1 and TRBJ2-7, with 9 positions matching TRBD2. The CDR3 has 18 residues. The V and J ends lost 0 bases and 0 bases, in that order; junction bases with no gene match: 10. Germline V gene sequence: CDR1 SGHRS, CDR2 YFSETQ. CDR3 sequence: CASSLVGSGRKTSYEQYF. The CDR3 DNA follows: TGCGCCAGCAGCTTGGTTGGTAGCGGGAGAAAGACCTCCTACGAGCAGTACTTC.

CDR3 sequence reads: CASSQSDRLATTGELFF. The CDR3 nucleotides are TGTGCCAGCAGCCAATCGGATCGCCTAGCGACTACCGGGGAGCTGTTTTTT. V gene TRBV3-1 (or the pseudogene TRBV3-2) combines with J gene TRBJ2-2; perhaps TRBD2 as D (6 bases). Germline V lookup: CDR1 LGHDT, CDR2 YNNKEL (reference sequence). Trimming left V 2 bases short and J 5 bases short, with 18 bases between. The CDR3 extends over 17 amino acids.

The rearrangement joins TRBV19 to TRBJ1-3; TRBD1 might be the D (6 bases). V lost 2 bases, J lost 4 bases, and 12 bases lay in between. The CDR3 is 15 residues long. The germline V gene has CDR1 LNHDA and CDR2 SQIVND (reference sequence). The CDR3 loop reads CASSISTGAGNTIYF. DNA of the CDR3: TGTGCCAGTAGTATATCGACAGGTGCGGGAAACACCATATATTTT.

On this clone itself: An end of the junction differs from the germline gene, which may be a read error. This rearrangement joins TRBV5-6 to TRBJ1-2; no firm D call. This CDR3 comprises 11 residues. CDR1 and CDR2 (germline): SGHDT, YYEEEE. The CDR3 DNA sequence: TGTGCCAGCAGCTACAATTATGGCCACACCTTC. Translation: CASSYNYGHTF.

V gene TRBV12-5 combines with J gene TRBJ2-6; 9 nucleotides line up with TRBD2. There are 20 residues in the CDR3. Per germline, CDR1 LGHNT and CDR2 FRNRAP. Trimming removed 0 bases from V and 0 bases from J; junction bases left unmatched: 9. CDR3 coding DNA: TGTGCTAGTGGTTTGGTAAGGCGGGGGGGTCTCCGCTCTGGGGCCAACGTCCTGACTTTC. Translated, it gives CASGLVRRGGLRSGANVLTF.

This chain connects TRBV4-3 to TRBJ1-2, with a weak D call TRBD1 (5 bases). The CDR3 has 14 amino acids. Germline CDR1 reads LGHNA; CDR2 reads YSLEER. V lost 4 bases to trimming and J lost 4 bases, with 13 bases between them. In DNA, the CDR3 is TGCGCCAGCAGCCTATGGAGGGGACTCTATGGCTACACCTTC. Protein sequence: CASSLWRGLYGYTF.

This clone was detected once. In nucleotides, the CDR3 is TGCAAGACAACAGGTGGGCTAGCGAGCTACTACAATGAGCAGTTCTTC. Its protein is CKTTGGLASYYNEQFF. This sequence joins TRBV29-1 and TRBJ2-1; D is perhaps TRBD2 (6 bases). Germline lookup yields CDR1 SQVTM and CDR2 ANQGSEA. The CDR3 extends over 16 amino acids.

This clone occurred once. V gene TRBV7-6 combines with J gene TRBJ1-3, with D possibly TRBD1 on 5 matching bases. The CDR3 totals 15 residues. V was shortened by 1 base and J by 1 base, with 8 bases between the two germline ends. Germline-derived CDR1 and CDR2 are SGHVS and FNYEAQ. In nucleotides, the CDR3 is TGTGCCAGCAGCTTAGAGGCAGGGTCTGGAAACACCATATATTTT. Protein product: CASSLEAGSGNTIYF.

The V and J genes are TRBV6-2 or TRBV6-3 and TRBJ2-5; 9 bases agree with TRBD2. The CDR3 totals 16 residues. V trimming: 5 bases; J trimming: 5 bases; junction bases outside the gene matches: 12. The V gene's germline CDR1 is MNHEY and CDR2 SVGEGT. CDR3 sequence: CASSRNLAGAGETQYF. Written as DNA, the CDR3 is TGTGCCAGCAGTCGAAATTTAGCGGGAGCCGGGGAGACCCAGTACTTC.

V and J are TRBV6-1 and TRBJ1-5, with 7 bases fitting TRBD1. Germline loops: CDR1 MNHNS, CDR2 SASEGT. The CDR3 has 13 residues. J gave up 6 bases and V 2 bases, and 1 base lay outside the gene matches. CDR3 sequence: CASSERDSQPQHF. In nucleotides, the CDR3 is TGTGCCAGCAGTGAACGGGACAGTCAGCCCCAGCATTTT.

The J gene is TRBJ2-7, the V gene TRBV30; 7 nucleotides agree with TRBD1. Germline assignment: CDR1 GTSNPN and CDR2 SVGIG (reference sequence). The CDR3 has 14 residues. Losses at the gene ends were 2 bases for V and 1 base for J; bases not matched to a gene: 5. DNA for the CDR3: TGTGCCTGGAGTAGGGGACAGATATCCTACGAGCAGTACTTC. Encoded protein: CAWSRGQISYEQYF.